This entry concerns a single T cell receptor (beta chain). Its specificity is unknown. The sample belongs to a study of T-cell reconstitution after alpha-beta-depleted transplantation in children. This sample's TCRbeta library carried unique molecular identifier barcodes. TCRdb processed the PCR reads anew with MiXCR; each CDR3 protein has one entry. The profile shows 500,000 to 650,000 distinct CDR3 sequences, 9.5% to 12% of them singletons. With 1 base removed from V and 1 base from J, the gap between germline ends came to 16 bases. CDR3 size: 17 residues. CDR1 is SGHKS, CDR2 YYEKEE, per germline (reference sequence). The study's findings and limits: The authors attributed T-cell counts and diversity one year after transplant mostly to newly produced T cells. Reportedly, roughly two months post-transplant, alpha-beta T cells arose from several hundred expanded graft clones.

V is TRBV5-5 and J is TRBJ2-3, with D perhaps matching TRBD1 or TRBD2 (5 bases each). Sequencing used PBMCs, mostly from graft donor cells, obtained 180 days after TCRalphabeta/CD19-depleted stem cell transplant. This sequence originates from a female patient between 2 and 10 years old who had a stem cell transplant for aplastic anemia, so the T cells may come from the graft donor. The chain's CDR3 is CASSLLGTTFGTDTQYF. The CDR3 DNA reads as TGTGCCAGCAGCTTGCTGGGGACCACTTTTGGCACAGATACGCAGTATTTT.